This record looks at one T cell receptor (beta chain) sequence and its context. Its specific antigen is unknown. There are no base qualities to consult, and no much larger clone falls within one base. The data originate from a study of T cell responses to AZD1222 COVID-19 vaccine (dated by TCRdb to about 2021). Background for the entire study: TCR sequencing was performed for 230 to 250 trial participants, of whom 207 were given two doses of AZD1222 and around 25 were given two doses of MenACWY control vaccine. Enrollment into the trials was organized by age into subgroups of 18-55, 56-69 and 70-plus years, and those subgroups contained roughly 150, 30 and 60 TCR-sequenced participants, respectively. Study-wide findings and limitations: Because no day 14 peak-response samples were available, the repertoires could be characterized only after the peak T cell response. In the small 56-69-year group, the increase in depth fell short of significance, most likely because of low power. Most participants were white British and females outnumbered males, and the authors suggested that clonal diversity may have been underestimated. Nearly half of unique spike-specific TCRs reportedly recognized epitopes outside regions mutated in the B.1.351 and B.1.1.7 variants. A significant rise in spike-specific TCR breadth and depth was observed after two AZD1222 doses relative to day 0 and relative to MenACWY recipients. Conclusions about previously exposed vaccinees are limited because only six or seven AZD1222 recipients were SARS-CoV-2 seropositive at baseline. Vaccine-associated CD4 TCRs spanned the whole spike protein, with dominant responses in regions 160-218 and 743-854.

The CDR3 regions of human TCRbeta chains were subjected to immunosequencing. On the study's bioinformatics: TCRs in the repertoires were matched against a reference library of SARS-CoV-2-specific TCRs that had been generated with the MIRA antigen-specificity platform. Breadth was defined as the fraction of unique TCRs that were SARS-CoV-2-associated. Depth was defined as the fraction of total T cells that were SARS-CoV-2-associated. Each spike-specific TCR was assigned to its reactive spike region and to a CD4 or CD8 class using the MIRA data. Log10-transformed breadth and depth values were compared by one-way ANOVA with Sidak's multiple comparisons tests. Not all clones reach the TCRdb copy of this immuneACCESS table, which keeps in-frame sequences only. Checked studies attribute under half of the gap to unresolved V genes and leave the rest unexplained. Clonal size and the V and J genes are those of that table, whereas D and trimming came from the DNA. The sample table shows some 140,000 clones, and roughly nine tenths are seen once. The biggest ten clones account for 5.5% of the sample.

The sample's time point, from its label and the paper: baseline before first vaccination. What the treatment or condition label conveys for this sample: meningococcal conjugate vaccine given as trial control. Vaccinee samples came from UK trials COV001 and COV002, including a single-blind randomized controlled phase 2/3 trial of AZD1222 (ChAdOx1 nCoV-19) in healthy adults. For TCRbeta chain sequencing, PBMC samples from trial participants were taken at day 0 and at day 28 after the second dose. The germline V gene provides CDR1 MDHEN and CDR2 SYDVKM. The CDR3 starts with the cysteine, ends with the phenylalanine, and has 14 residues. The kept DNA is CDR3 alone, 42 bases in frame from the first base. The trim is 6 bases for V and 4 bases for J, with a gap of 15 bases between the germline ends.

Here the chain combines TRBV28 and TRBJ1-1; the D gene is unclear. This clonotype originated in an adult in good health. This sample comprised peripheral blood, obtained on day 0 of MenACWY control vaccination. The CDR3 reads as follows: CASRAEGRGTEAFF. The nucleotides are TGTGCCAGCAGGGCGGAAGGGCGGGGCACTGAAGCTTTCTTT.